This T cell receptor (beta chain) is drawn from a study of naive and memory T cell subsets. Study findings and constraints: Naive repertoires, especially CD8, held a few larger clonotypes, possibly memory cells re-expressing CD45RA. No ground truth validated the naive and memory repertoire findings.

An equimolar mix of two oligonucleotides served as the beta constant-region primer for TRBC1 and TRBC2. Ligated cDNA was amplified by four rounds of PCR with nested alpha and beta constant-region primers and SP2. A 12-nucleotide UMI and the SP2 primer were added to the cDNA 3' end by oligonucleotide ligation. TCRdb redid the calling of the UMI-ligation and nested PCR reads with MiXCR, one entry per CDR3 protein. The table records roughly 100,000 distinct CDR3 sequences, around 11% of them present only once. This clonotype showed up just a few times. The antigen remains unidentified. The CDR3 contains 13 residues. V trimming: 6 bases; J trimming: 6 bases; junction bases outside the gene matches: 5. Germline V gives CDR1 LNHDA, CDR2 SQIVND (reference sequence).

The source material was naive CD4+ T cells from blood. The receptor's source is a human donor in good health. This chain joins TRBV19 and TRBJ2-1, with 7 bases identical to TRBD2. The CDR3 protein is CASRGTNVNEQFF. The CDR3 coding sequence is TGTGCCAGTAGGGGGACTAACGTCAATGAGCAGTTCTTC.